This T cell receptor beta chain was documented in a study of cytomegalovirus exposure and HLA in healthy donors (dated by TCRdb to between 2016 and 2019). Notes on the research overall: An earlier analysis of roughly 500 of the donors reported around 280 Gb of sequence data and 117 million unique TCR beta sequences obtained from around 180 million T cells. The study profiled the T cell repertoires of 500 to 800 subjects by immunosequencing and related them to cytomegalovirus serostatus. Because of strong linkage in the cohort, roughly five DR-DQ haplotypes were treated as single units for association and clustering. Genome-wide SNP genotypes for about three fifths of the roughly 670 donors were used in a later genetic analysis, which treated that subset as a discovery cohort. Of the roughly 400 genotyped donors, 75% to 85% were placed in the genetic ancestry cluster associated with self-reported Caucasian donors. Across 398 genotyped donors of the cohort, an average of about 200,000 unique TCR beta nucleotide sequences per donor were sequenced, and 15% to 20% of those sequences were non-productive. Class I and class II HLA loci were covered by the typing at four-digit resolution. All discovery cohort repertoires had been generated on a single sequencing platform. The study was designed to test whether signatures of past pathogen exposure could be identified by cataloging public T cell receptors. Approximately 310 gigabases of sequencing data and approximately 92 million unique TCR sequences made up an early release that covered around 640 HLA-typed donors. In a later analysis, previously published TCR beta repertoires from 670 or so donors were re-analyzed and high-resolution HLA genotyping was added so that TCR occurrence patterns could be studied. In the later analysis, no new phenotypic data were used to find candidate immune exposures; instead, reliance was placed on TCR beta sequences and their occurrence across donors. To predict cytomegalovirus infection status, the study combined high-throughput TCR immunosequencing, statistical association of individual TCRs with disease status, and machine learning. Donor age, sex, ethnicity and CMV serostatus were collected together with the repertoire data. An earlier analysis of nearly 600 of the donors applied high-throughput TCR beta sequencing to assess whether each TCR beta V gene segment acted as functional or pseudogenic. The number of typed donors differed by locus: roughly 620-640 for A, B, C, DRB1 and DQB1; about 520 for DQA1; approximately 610 for DPA1; and around 470 for DPB1. Along with the roughly 610-subject first cohort, a separate validation cohort of more than 90 different subjects was used. The paper's findings and limits, for the study overall: In both the original and validation cohorts, the classifier was reported to diagnose cytomegalovirus status with high specificity and sensitivity. Strong co-occurrence of HLA alleles, especially DR and DQ, made assigning TCR associations to individual alleles difficult. In a later analysis, HLA-associated TCR beta chains were found to be more clonally expanded and to have lower generation probabilities than equally common non-associated chains. The only immune exposure information available for the cohort was CMV serostatus. Specific HLA alleles were associated with over 15,000 TCR beta sequences at a false discovery rate of 0.05 in a later analysis. According to a later genetic analysis, donors in an Asian-associated ancestry cluster had fewer N-insertions in productive TCRs than the roughly 700-donor mean. The 87-base-pair reads could not distinguish some IMGT-functional V segments, including TRBV6-2 and TRBV6-3, so those segments were excluded. Presence/absence analyses assumed roughly uniform sequencing depth across donors, an assumption that may not hold. The authors suggested that the approach could potentially be extended to other disease states and immunological phenotypes. An earlier analysis of approximately 500 of the donors showed that most TCR beta V segments appeared in productive rearrangements either about 87% or about 30% of the time, which broadly matched IMGT annotations. Because HLA typing was unavailable for some donors at each locus, only the typed subset was used in association tests. In this cohort, only TCR beta chains were sequenced, and detectable features were limited by the absence of alpha or paired-chain data. Three of the identified cytomegalovirus-associated TCR beta chains were confirmed in vitro to be specific for cytomegalovirus antigens. A later analysis found that most CMV-associated TCR beta chains appeared HLA-restricted, with HLA associations seemingly driven largely by CMV exposure. A further reported finding was that TCR beta sequences accurately predicted the HLA-A and HLA-B alleles for most subjects in the first cohort. A later analysis found that TCR association rates varied across HLA loci, with DRB1 alleles showing the most associated TCRs and HLA-C alleles the fewest. The study listed over 150 TCR beta chains as associated with cytomegalovirus. Most TCR sequences were seen in very few donors, while some public TCRs were found in many individuals. Correlated functional status among segregating V segments might reflect linkage disequilibrium, but an unknown experimental factor could not be ruled out. An association between a missense DCLRE1C variant and V-gene and J-gene trimming of TCR beta chains was found in a later genetic analysis and replicated in an independent cohort. The earlier analysis of approximately 540 of the donors excluded some 16 rarely observed V segments, including chromosome 9 orphons, because counts were too low. A cluster of highly shared sequence variants was judged likely to represent a technical artifact of the sequencing pipeline. Several of the top co-occurrence clusters appeared to be linked to parvovirus B19, influenza, CMV and Epstein-Barr virus, according to a later analysis.

The cohort comprised some 730 healthy bone marrow donors. Cohort members were all nominally healthy when sampled, although unrecorded immune exposures were likely present. The donor tested CMV seropositive and was one of the 289 seropositive cohort members. Each donor provided a peripheral blood sample, and peripheral blood mononuclear cells were used for TCR beta sequencing. Genomic DNA extraction from the blood cell samples was performed with the Qiagen DNeasy Blood Extraction Kit. Only one count was recorded for this clone. It has no known antigen specificity. No per-base quality is available; no much larger clone lies one base away. Libraries were built with the immunoSEQ multiplex PCR assay. For the multiplex PCR, a mixture combining 60 forward primers for TCR Vbeta segments and 13 reverse primers for TCR Jbeta segments was used. The CDR3 region of rearranged TCR beta genes was amplified from genomic DNA by a multiplex PCR assay. Amplified TCR beta libraries were sequenced as 87-base-pair reads on the Illumina HiSeq System. The source study handled its data this way. Across the roughly 700 repertoires, a later analysis counted tens of millions of unique TCR beta chains, roughly 11 million of which were shared by at least two donors. Raw reads were error-corrected and collapsed into unique sequences with a nearest-neighbor algorithm that merged closely related sequences to remove PCR and sequencing errors. V, D and J gene segments were assigned by aligning CDR3 sequences to IMGT reference sequences. For a sequence to be retained, a match of at least six nucleotides was required to both a V gene segment and a J gene segment. Rearrangements were called productive when the CDR3 lacked stop codons and stayed in frame with V and J; all others were non-productive. CDR3 was defined according to IMGT convention as the region running from the second conserved V-encoded cysteine to the conserved J-encoded phenylalanine. The earlier analysis of some 600 of the donors excluded sequences that lacked an unambiguous match to a single V gene segment. An earlier analysis of some 500 of the donors classified V segments as functional when productive rearrangements were above 56.7% and as segregating when the standard deviation between donors was above 5%. A statistical classification framework was built to diagnose cytomegalovirus status from the catalog of TCR beta chain sequences. A later analysis assigned V and J genes by comparing TCR nucleotide sequences with IMGT/GENE-DB human TR gene sequences. The TCRdist pipeline was used in a later analysis to assign CDR3 sequences and most-parsimonious VDJ recombination scenarios. In a later analysis, every TCR beta chain was defined by the combination of its CDR3 amino acid sequence and its V-gene family, and reads without a unique V-gene family were dropped. As a way to deal with suspected cross-contamination and a sequencing artifact, a later analysis dropped over 550 nucleotide sequences that were highly shared and had low generation probability. In a later analysis, a clonal expansion index was calculated for each public chain from normalized within-repertoire ranks of inferred template counts. Generation probabilities in a later analysis came from a VDJ recombination model fitted to out-of-frame rearrangements, and those results were checked against IGoR. In a later analysis, hypergeometric tests were used to score TCR-TCR, TCR-HLA and TCR-CMV co-occurrence, with a repertoire-size bias correction applied to TCR pairs. To estimate false discovery rates, a later analysis permuted the HLA or CMV assignments 20 times. In a later analysis, co-occurring TCRs were grouped using DBSCAN, with TCRdist sequence similarity added in when clustering inside HLA-allele-positive subsets. Co-occurrence clustering excluded repertoires with fewer than 30,000 or more than 120,000 public chains, plus five with anomalous nucleotide sharing. Imported from immuneACCESS, the table was reduced by TCRdb to in-frame sequences with V and J called. These copies leave out some clones; in studies compared against another copy, an unresolved V gene accounts for under half, and the cause of the remainder is not known. V and J calls and clone size are given by that table; D and trimming were obtained from the DNA. The sample table shows about 120,000 clones, and about 64% are seen once. The ten largest make up roughly 8.3% of the sample.

The germline ends are 6 bases apart after V is trimmed by 2 bases and J by 5 bases. From the cysteine up to the phenylalanine, the CDR3 has a length of 12 residues. This entry keeps only the CDR3 DNA: 36 bases, framed from base 1. CDR1 SNHLY and CDR2 FYNNEI are derived from the germline V gene. Sequenced input: PBMCs. This receptor was taken from a man younger than 30 in good health and CMV-seropositive. This chain is built from TRBV2 and TRBJ1-2, with TRBD1 as a weak D call on 6 bases. The DNA sequence follows: TGTGCCAGCAGTGAAAGGGGGTATGGCTACACCTTC. Its coded protein is CASSERGYGYTF.